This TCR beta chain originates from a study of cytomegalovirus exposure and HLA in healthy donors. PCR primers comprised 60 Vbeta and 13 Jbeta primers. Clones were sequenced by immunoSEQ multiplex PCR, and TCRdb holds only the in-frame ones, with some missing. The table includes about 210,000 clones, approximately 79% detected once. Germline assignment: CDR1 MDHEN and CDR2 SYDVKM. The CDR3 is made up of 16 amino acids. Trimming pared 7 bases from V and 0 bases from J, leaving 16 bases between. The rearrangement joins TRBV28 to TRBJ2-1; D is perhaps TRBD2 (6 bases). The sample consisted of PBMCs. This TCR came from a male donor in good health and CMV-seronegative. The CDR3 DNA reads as TGTGCCAGCATCCCTCTAGCGTCCGCCTCCTACAATGAGCAGTTCTTC. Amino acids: CASIPLASASYNEQFF.